These 31 T cell receptor beta chains share one sample of origin, sequenced in a study of naive CD8 T cells in extremely preterm neonates. General study points: Preterm infants showed shorter CDR3s, fewer N additions and less trimming than older groups.

Samples were taken at extremely preterm deliveries at 23-27 weeks of gestation. Some clones are missing from TCRdb's copy, which holds only in-frame ones; the method was immunoSEQ multiplex PCR. The sample holds 940 or so clones, 95% to 98% seen once. These TCRs are of unknown antigen specificity. The sequencing sample was made of naive CD8+ T cells from cord blood. The receptors shown here come from a girl who was born preterm.

The chain links TRBV27 to TRBJ2-7, with D maybe TRBD2 (5 bases). The CDR3 extends over 12 amino acids. The germline V gene encodes CDR1 MNHEY and CDR2 SMNVEV (reference sequence). V lost 2 bases, J lost 4 bases, and 6 bases lay in between. CDR3 amino acids: CASSLEGYEQYF. The CDR3 nucleotides read TGTGCCAGCAGTTTAGAGGGTTACGAGCAGTACTTC.

The V gene is TRBV9, the J gene TRBJ2-7; tentatively, D is TRBD2 (6 bases). V lost 4 bases and J 7 bases, leaving 15 bases between the germline ends. This CDR3 has 13 amino acids. In germline, CDR1 is SGDLS, CDR2 YYNGEE. Here the CDR3 DNA reads TGTGCCAGCAGCCCCCCGTCGGGAGTGGAGCAGTACTTC. Encoded protein: CASSPPSGVEQYF.

CDR3 sequence reads: CASSYSTGYGYTF. CDR3 bases: TGTGCCAGCAGTTACTCGACAGGCTATGGCTACACCTTC. V and J are TRBV6-5 and TRBJ1-2, with D maybe TRBD1 (6 bases). This CDR3 has 13 amino acids. V was pared by 0 bases and J by 4 bases, with 6 bases between. Looked up from germline, CDR1 is MNHEY and CDR2 is SVGAGI.

This clone was observed once. The chain uses TRBV15 and TRBJ2-3, with a weak D call TRBD2 (6 bases). The germline CDR1 and CDR2 sequences are LNHNV and YYDKDF (reference sequence). The V and J ends lost 4 bases and 4 bases respectively, with 21 bases between them. The CDR3 contains 17 residues. CDR3 bases: TGTGCCACCAGCAAATTGTACCCGGGACTGCCGCCAGATACGCAGTATTTT. It codes for CATSKLYPGLPPDTQYF. The full variable domain, with the rest looked up from reference TRBV15 and TRBJ2-3, is DAMVIQNPRYQVTQFGKPVTLSCSQTLNHNVMYWYQQKSSQAPKLLFHYYDKDFNNEADTPDNFQSRRPNTSFCFLDIRSPGLGDTAMYLCATSKLYPGLPPDTQYFGPGTRLTVL.

This clone occurred once. The chain uses TRBV6-5 and TRBJ2-5, with 11 bases matching TRBD1. This CDR3 contains 14 residues. V shed 2 bases and J 4 bases; nucleotides not matched to a gene: 0. CDR1 and CDR2 (germline): MNHEY, SVGAGI. For the CDR3, the DNA is TGTGCCAGCAGTTACGGACAGGGGGCAGAGACCCAGTACTTC. The encoded protein is CASSYGQGAETQYF.

The chain links TRBV9 to TRBJ2-5; 7 bases align to TRBD1. Germline CDR1 reads SGDLS; CDR2 reads YYNGEE. The CDR3 spans 16 residues. The junction had 13 bases not matched to a gene; V was cut back by 3 bases and J by 5 bases. CDR3 DNA sequence: TGTGCCAGCAGCGCCCCCGCGACAGGGACGTGGGAGACCCAGTACTTC. It specifies CASSAPATGTWETQYF.

The J gene is TRBJ1-6, the V gene TRBV7-6; 9 nucleotides agree with TRBD1. Germline values: CDR1 SGHVS, CDR2 FNYEAQ. The V gene end was trimmed by 3 bases and the J gene end by 9 bases; junction bases not matched to a gene: 0. The CDR3 contains 13 residues. CDR3 sequence: CASSLTGGSPLHF. CDR3 sequence (DNA): TGTGCCAGCAGCTTGACAGGGGGTTCACCCCTCCACTTT.

J is TRBJ1-3 and V is TRBV6-4; D not resolved. The V gene lost 2 bases and the J gene lost 4 bases, with 3 bases spanning the gap. This CDR3 comprises 12 residues. Germline CDR1 and CDR2: MRHNA and SNTAGT. The CDR3 reads CASSDRGNTIYF. The CDR3 nucleotides are TGTGCCAGCAGTGACAGGGGAAACACCATATATTTT.

This clone was seen only once. The chain recombines TRBV7-9 with TRBJ1-3; D uncertain. Per the germline V gene, CDR1 is SEHNR and CDR2 is FQNEAQ (reference sequence). V lost 5 bases and J lost 1, with 12 bases in between. CDR3 size: 15 residues. The DNA for the CDR3 is TGTGCCAGCAGCCGTACAGCTATTTCTGGAAACACCATATATTTT. Protein product: CASSRTAISGNTIYF.

The chain links TRBV27 to TRBJ1-1; TRBD1 might be the D (6 bases). The CDR3 is 14 amino acids. Germline V gene data show CDR1 as MNHEY and CDR2 as SMNVEV (reference sequence). V gave up 4 bases and J gave up 0 bases, with 9 bases separating them. CDR3 coding DNA: TGTGCCAGCAGTTACAGGGACATGAACACTGAAGCTTTCTTT. Amino acid sequence: CASSYRDMNTEAFF.

This chain links TRBV7-9 with TRBJ2-1, with D uncertain. The V gene's germline CDR1 is SEHNR and CDR2 FQNEAQ (reference sequence). CDR3 length equals 15 residues. The V end was cut by 1 base, the J end by 8 bases, with 15 bases between. CDR3 DNA: TGTGCCAGCAGCTTAGGAAGCCCTTGGAAGGATGAGCAGTTCTTC. Its translation: CASSLGSPWKDEQFF.

The chain carries TRBV27 and TRBJ2-1; D may be TRBD2 (6 bases). V dropped 1 base and J dropped 0 bases, with 13 bases sitting between them. This CDR3 has 17 residues. Germline CDR1 MNHEY, CDR2 SMNVEV (reference sequence). The CDR3 region is CASSLWFDGSSYNEQFF. CDR3 nucleotides: TGTGCCAGCAGTTTATGGTTCGACGGGAGCTCCTACAATGAGCAGTTCTTC.

CDR3: CASSISGSYNEQFF. CDR3 nucleotides: TGTGCCAGTAGTATTAGCGGGAGTTACAATGAGCAGTTCTTC. The gene calls are TRBV19 and TRBJ2-1; 9 positions agree with TRBD2. V trimming: 3 bases; J trimming: 4 bases; junction bases outside the gene matches: 1. The CDR3 spans 14 residues. Germline V gene lookup returns CDR1 LNHDA and CDR2 SQIVND (reference sequence).

The chain is built from TRBV10-3 and TRBJ2-3; 14 nucleotides match TRBD2. The junction had 5 bases not matched to a gene; V was cut back by 1 base and J by 2 bases. CDR3 size: 18 residues. Per the germline V gene, CDR1 is ENHRY and CDR2 is SYGVKD. The CDR3 DNA follows: TGTGCCATCAGTGAGTTGGGACTAGCGGGAGAGGACACAGATACGCAGTATTTT. This sequence encodes CAISELGLAGEDTDTQYF.

This rearrangement joins TRBV28 to TRBJ2-7; TRBD2 might be the D (6 bases). This CDR3 region has 13 residues. Germline V gene lookup returns CDR1 MDHEN and CDR2 SYDVKM. V gave up 4 bases and J gave up 3 bases, with 10 bases separating them. CDR3 DNA sequence: TGTGCCAGCAGTTGGGGCGGGAACTACGAGCAGTACTTC. As protein: CASSWGGNYEQYF. Full variable domain (rest looked up from reference TRBV28 and TRBJ2-7): DVKVTQSSRYLVKRTGEKVFLECVQDMDHENMFWYRQDPGLGLRLIYFSYDVKMKEKGDIPEGYSVSREKKERFSLILESASTNQTSMYLCASSWGGNYEQYFGPGTRLTVT.

J is TRBJ1-1 and V is TRBV21-1. TRBV21-1 is classified as a pseudogene. This CDR3 is 14 amino acids long. The CDR3 loop is CASSKKRPNTEAFF. CDR3 nucleotides: TGTGCCAGCAGCAAAAAAAGACCGAACACTGAAGCTTTCTTT.

The chain has TRBV29-1 and TRBJ1-4; D remains unclear. The ends were cut back, 0 bases at V and 0 bases at J, with 2 bases in the middle. Germline CDR1 reads SQVTM; CDR2 reads ANQGSEA. CDR3 length equals 13 residues. CDR3 protein: CSVEDTTNEKLFF. DNA for the CDR3: TGCAGCGTTGAAGACACAACTAATGAAAAACTGTTTTTT.

The chain is built from TRBV29-1 and TRBJ2-7, with 10 positions matching TRBD1. This CDR3 region has 12 residues. V was pared by 6 bases and J by 6 bases, with 5 bases of the junction left unmatched. CDR1 SQVTM and CDR2 ANQGSEA come from the germline V gene. The CDR3 is CSVSGTGVEQYF. In DNA, the CDR3 is TGCAGCGTGTCCGGGACAGGGGTCGAGCAGTACTTC.

In regard to this clone: This specimen includes other DNA sequences encoding the same CDR3. The rearrangement uses TRBV13 and TRBJ1-5; maybe TRBD1 (5 bases). The CDR3 has 14 amino acids. Trimming removed 0 bases at V and 2 bases at J, with 5 bases between. The germline gives CDR1 PRHDT, CDR2 FYEKMQ (reference sequence). The CDR3 is CASSLGQGNQPQHF. The CDR3 nucleotides read TGTGCCAGCAGCTTAGGACAGGGCAATCAGCCCCAGCATTTT.

The gene calls are TRBV25-1 and TRBJ2-2; D gene unclear. CDR3 length: 12 amino acids. Germline CDR1 is MGHDK and CDR2 is SYGVNS. The germline V and J ends were trimmed by 1 base and 6 bases, with 3 bases remaining between them. The CDR3 bases are TGTGCCAGCAGTGAATGGGCCGGGGAGCTGTTTTTT. It translates to CASSEWAGELFF.

The V gene is TRBV6-5, the J gene TRBJ2-1; TRBD1 might be the D (6 bases). Germline V gene data show CDR1 as MNHEY and CDR2 as SVGAGI. The CDR3 contains 12 residues. Between the trimmed V and J ends, which lost 6 bases and 12 bases, there was a span of 15 bases. The CDR3 reads CASRRATGPQFF. Here the CDR3 DNA reads TGTGCCAGCAGGAGGGCGACAGGCCCGCAGTTCTTC.

The chain is built from TRBV13 and TRBJ2-3; D perhaps matches TRBD1 (6 bases). V was cut by 4 bases and J by 6 bases, with 20 bases left in between. The CDR3 has 16 residues. CDR1 PRHDT and CDR2 FYEKMQ come from the germline V gene (reference sequence). Here the CDR3 reads CASSSFFAGDEDTQYF. The CDR3 DNA is TGTGCCAGCAGCTCCTTCTTTGCAGGGGATGAGGATACGCAGTATTTT.

The chain has TRBV19 and TRBJ1-2; 9 bases are shared with TRBD1. This CDR3 region has 13 residues. Per the germline V gene, CDR1 is LNHDA and CDR2 is SQIVND (reference sequence). Trimming at V came to 3 bases and at J to 8 bases, leaving 4 bases not matched to a gene. The CDR3 sequence: CASSIGDREGYTF. For the CDR3, the DNA is TGTGCCAGTAGTATTGGGGACAGGGAGGGCTACACCTTC.

This clone was observed once. The chain is built from TRBV14 and TRBJ2-1, with a weak D call TRBD2 (5 bases). Trimming cost V 4 bases and J 0 bases, with 7 bases left between them. CDR3 length: 14 residues. CDR1 and CDR2 (germline): SGHDN, FVKESK. The CDR3 sequence is CASSLASSYNEQFF. CDR3 nucleotides: TGTGCCAGCAGCCTAGCGAGCTCCTACAATGAGCAGTTCTTC.

This rearrangement joins TRBV9 to TRBJ1-3; TRBD1 agrees at 8 bases. The V and J ends lost 5 bases and 0 bases, in that order; junction bases with no gene match: 4. The CDR3 totals 15 residues. CDR1 and CDR2 from the germline V gene are SGDLS and YYNGEE. The CDR3 DNA reads TGTGCCAGCAGACCTACAGGGGGCTCTGGAAACACCATATATTTT. Translating it yields CASRPTGGSGNTIYF.

This clone was recorded only once. One end of the junction does not line up with germline, which may come from a read error. Other DNA sequences within the sample encode an identical CDR3. The V and J genes are TRBV27 and TRBJ2-2; TRBD2 agrees at 11 bases. This CDR3 is 17 amino acids long. Looked up from germline, CDR1 is MNHEY and CDR2 is SMNVEV (reference sequence). The CDR3 protein is CASSPVGTSGITGELFF. The DNA for the CDR3 is TGTGCCAGCAGTCCCGTGGGGACTAGCGGAATCACCGGGGAGCTGTTTTTC.

The J gene is TRBJ2-1, the V gene TRBV10-1, with TRBD1 as a possible D gene (6 bases). Trimming pared 1 base from V and 5 bases from J, leaving 9 bases between. Per the germline V gene, CDR1 is WNHNN and CDR2 is SYGVQD (reference sequence). The CDR3 covers 14 residues. CDR3 in amino acids: CASSEYTGNNEQFF. CDR3 nucleotide sequence: TGCGCCAGCAGTGAGTATACAGGGAACAATGAGCAGTTCTTC.

The V gene is TRBV25-1, the J gene TRBJ2-7; a weak D match, TRBD1 (6 bases). The V end was cut by 6 bases, the J end by 3 bases, with 6 bases between. Per the germline V gene, CDR1 is MGHDK and CDR2 is SYGVNS. The length of the CDR3 is 11 residues. CDR3 DNA sequence: TGTGCCAGCAGACAGGGCTACGAGCAGTACTTC. Amino acid sequence: CASRQGYEQYF.

The rearrangement uses TRBV7-8 and TRBJ1-1, with 9 bases fitting TRBD1. The CDR3 has 14 residues. V dropped 1 base and J dropped 3; count of bases not matched to a gene: 0. In germline, CDR1 is SGHVS, CDR2 FQNEAQ. The CDR3 DNA is TGTGCCAGCAGCTTAGACAGGGGGCACACTGAAGCTTTCTTT. Translation gives CASSLDRGHTEAFF.

The gene calls are TRBV12-5 and TRBJ2-7; no clear D. Trimming took 1 base from V and 2 from J, leaving 6 bases between them. The CDR3 loop spans 13 amino acids. CDR1 and CDR2 (germline): LGHNT, FRNRAP. The CDR3 loop reads CASGLGQTYEQYF. CDR3 bases: TGTGCTAGTGGTTTGGGACAAACCTACGAGCAGTACTTC.

The chain combines TRBV21-1 with TRBJ2-1; TRBD2 was called by the table and not checked on the DNA. TRBV21-1 is designated a pseudogene. This CDR3 is 19 amino acids long. CDR3 residues: CASSKYSTSGGSSYNEQFF. CDR3 DNA sequence: TGTGCCAGCAGCAAATACTCAACTAGCGGGGGGAGCTCCTACAATGAGCAGTTCTTC.